This TCR beta chain emerged from a study of T cell changes during pregnancy in multiple sclerosis. The germline gives CDR1 SNHLY, CDR2 FYNNEI. The length of the CDR3 is 14 residues. Trimming pared 6 bases from V and 1 base from J, leaving 12 bases between. Sequencing was performed with immunoSEQ multiplex PCR; in TCRdb, only in-frame clones are kept and a portion is missing. Altogether approximately 68,000 clones are present, about 89% being singletons, with the ten largest covering roughly 1.4%. The clonotype originates from a female donor with multiple sclerosis, enrolled in a pregnancy study. The V call is TRBV2, the J call TRBJ2-5; the D gene is possibly TRBD1 (5 bases). Here the sequenced sample was peripheral blood, taken in the second trimester of pregnancy. The CDR3 spells CASRLQVFQETQYF. CDR3 in DNA: TGTGCCAGCAGATTACAGGTGTTCCAAGAGACCCAGTACTTC.